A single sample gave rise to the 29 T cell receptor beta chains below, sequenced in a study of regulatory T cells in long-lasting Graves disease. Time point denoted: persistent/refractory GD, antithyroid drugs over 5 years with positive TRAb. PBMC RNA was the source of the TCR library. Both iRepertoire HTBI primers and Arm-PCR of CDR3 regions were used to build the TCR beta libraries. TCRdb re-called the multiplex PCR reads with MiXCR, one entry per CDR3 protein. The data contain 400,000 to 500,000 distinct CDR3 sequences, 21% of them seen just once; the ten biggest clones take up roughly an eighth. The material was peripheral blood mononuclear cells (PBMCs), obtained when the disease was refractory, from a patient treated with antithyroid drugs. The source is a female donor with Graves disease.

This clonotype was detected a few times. Here the CDR3 DNA reads TGCAGTGCTAGAGACAGGTTGGGGAACACCATATATTTT. Translating it yields CSARDRLGNTIYF. The chain combines TRBV20-1 with TRBJ1-3, with D unclear. The CDR3 is made up of 13 amino acids. V lost 0 bases and J lost 7, with 10 bases in between. The germline gives CDR1 DFQATT, CDR2 SNEGSKA (reference sequence).

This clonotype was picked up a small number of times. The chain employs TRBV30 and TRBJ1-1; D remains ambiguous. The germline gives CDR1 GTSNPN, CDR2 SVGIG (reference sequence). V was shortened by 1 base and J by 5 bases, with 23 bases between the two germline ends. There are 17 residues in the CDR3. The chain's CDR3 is CAWSGRTVGSPGTEAFF. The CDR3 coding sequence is TGTGCCTGGAGTGGCCGTACGGTGGGATCCCCGGGGACTGAAGCTTTCTTT.

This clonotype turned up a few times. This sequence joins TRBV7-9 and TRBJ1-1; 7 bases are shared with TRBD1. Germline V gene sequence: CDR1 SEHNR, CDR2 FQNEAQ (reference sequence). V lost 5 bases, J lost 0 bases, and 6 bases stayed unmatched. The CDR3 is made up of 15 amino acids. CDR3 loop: CASSTGTVMNTEAFF. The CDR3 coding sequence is TGTGCCAGCAGCACCGGGACAGTCATGAACACTGAAGCTTTCTTT.

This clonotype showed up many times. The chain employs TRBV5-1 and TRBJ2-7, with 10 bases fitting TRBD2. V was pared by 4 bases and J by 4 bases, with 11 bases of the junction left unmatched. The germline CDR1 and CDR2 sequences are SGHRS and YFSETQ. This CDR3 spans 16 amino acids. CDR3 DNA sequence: TGCGCCAGCAGCAGGTTGAGCGGTAGCGGGAGGTACGAGCAGTACTTC. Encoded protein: CASSRLSGSGRYEQYF.

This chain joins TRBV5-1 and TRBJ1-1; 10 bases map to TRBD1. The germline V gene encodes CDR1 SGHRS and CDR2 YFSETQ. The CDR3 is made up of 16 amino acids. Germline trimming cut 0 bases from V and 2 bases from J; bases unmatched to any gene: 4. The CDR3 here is CASSLEGQGRNTEAFF. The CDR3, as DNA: TGCGCCAGCAGCTTGGAGGGACAGGGGCGTAACACTGAAGCTTTCTTT.

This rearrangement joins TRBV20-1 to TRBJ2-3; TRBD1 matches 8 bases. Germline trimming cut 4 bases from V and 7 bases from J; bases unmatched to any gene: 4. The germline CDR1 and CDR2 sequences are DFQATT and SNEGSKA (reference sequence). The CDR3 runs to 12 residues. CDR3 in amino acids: CSATQGVYTQYF. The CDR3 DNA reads TGCAGTGCTACACAGGGGGTGTATACGCAGTATTTT.

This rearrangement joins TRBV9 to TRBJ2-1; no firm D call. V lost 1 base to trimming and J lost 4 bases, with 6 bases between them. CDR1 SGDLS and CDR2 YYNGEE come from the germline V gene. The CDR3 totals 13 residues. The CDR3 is CASSVQLYNEQFF. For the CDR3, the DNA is TGTGCCAGCAGCGTACAGCTTTACAATGAGCAGTTCTTC.

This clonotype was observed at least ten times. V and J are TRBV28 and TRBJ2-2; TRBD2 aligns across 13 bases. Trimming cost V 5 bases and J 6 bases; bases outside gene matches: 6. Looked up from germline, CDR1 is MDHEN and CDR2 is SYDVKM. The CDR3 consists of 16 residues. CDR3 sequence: CASSLGLAGVSGELFF. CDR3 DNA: TGTGCCAGCAGTCTCGGACTAGCGGGAGTATCCGGGGAGCTGTTTTTT.

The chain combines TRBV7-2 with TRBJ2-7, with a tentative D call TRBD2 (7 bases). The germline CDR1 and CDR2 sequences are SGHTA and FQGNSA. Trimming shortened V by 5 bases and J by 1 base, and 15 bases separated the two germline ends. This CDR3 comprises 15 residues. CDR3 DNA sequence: TGTGCCAGCAGCACAGGGCGGACTAGGTCCTACGAGCAGTACTTC. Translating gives CASSTGRTRSYEQYF. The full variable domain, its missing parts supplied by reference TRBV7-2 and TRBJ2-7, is GAGVSQSPSNKVTEKGKDVELRCDPISGHTALYWYRQSLGQGLEFLIYFQGNSAPDKSGLPSDRFSAERTGGSVSTLTIQRTQQEDSAVYLCASSTGRTRSYEQYFGPGTRLTVT.

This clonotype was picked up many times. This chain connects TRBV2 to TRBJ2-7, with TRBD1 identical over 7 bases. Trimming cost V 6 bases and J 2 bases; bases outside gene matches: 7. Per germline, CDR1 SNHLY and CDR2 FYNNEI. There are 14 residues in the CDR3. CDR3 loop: CASSRPGQTYEQYF. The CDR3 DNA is TGTGCCAGCAGCCGACCGGGACAGACCTACGAGCAGTACTTC.

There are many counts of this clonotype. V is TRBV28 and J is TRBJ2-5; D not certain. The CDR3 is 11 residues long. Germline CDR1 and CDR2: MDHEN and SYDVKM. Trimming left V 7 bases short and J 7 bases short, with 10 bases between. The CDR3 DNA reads TGTGCCAGCACGTCCGGACCGACCCAGTACTTC. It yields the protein CASTSGPTQYF.

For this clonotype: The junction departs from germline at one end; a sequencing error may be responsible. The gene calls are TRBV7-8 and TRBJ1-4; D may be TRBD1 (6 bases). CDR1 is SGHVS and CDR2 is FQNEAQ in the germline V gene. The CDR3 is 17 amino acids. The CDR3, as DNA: TGTGCCAGCAGCACTAGTCGGGGGGGCGCGACTAATGAAAAACTGCTTTTT. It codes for CASSTSRGGATNEKLLF.

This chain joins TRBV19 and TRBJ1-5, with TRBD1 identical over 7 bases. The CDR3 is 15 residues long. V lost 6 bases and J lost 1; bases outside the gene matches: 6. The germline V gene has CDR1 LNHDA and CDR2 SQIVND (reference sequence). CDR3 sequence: CASRGGGMSNQPQHF. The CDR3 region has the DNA TGTGCCAGTAGAGGAGGGGGCATGAGCAATCAGCCCCAGCATTTT.

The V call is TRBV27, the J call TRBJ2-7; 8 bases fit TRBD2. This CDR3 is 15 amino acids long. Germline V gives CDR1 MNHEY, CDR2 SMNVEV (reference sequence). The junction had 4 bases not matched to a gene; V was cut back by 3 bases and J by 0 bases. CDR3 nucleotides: TGTGCCAGCAGTTTGGTAGCGGGATTCTCCTACGAGCAGTACTTC. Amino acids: CASSLVAGFSYEQYF.

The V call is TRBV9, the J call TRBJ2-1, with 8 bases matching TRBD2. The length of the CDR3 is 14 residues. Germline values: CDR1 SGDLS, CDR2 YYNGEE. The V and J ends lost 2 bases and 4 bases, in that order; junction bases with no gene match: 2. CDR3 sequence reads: CASSVSGKYNEQFF. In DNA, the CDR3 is TGTGCCAGCAGCGTTAGCGGGAAATACAATGAGCAGTTCTTC.

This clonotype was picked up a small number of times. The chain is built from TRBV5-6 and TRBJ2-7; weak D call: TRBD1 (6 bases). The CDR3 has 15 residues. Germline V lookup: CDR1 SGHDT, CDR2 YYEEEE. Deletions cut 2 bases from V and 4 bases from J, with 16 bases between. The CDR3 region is CASSFRGSVGYEQYF. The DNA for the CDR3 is TGTGCCAGCAGCTTCAGGGGCTCCGTCGGTTACGAGCAGTACTTC.

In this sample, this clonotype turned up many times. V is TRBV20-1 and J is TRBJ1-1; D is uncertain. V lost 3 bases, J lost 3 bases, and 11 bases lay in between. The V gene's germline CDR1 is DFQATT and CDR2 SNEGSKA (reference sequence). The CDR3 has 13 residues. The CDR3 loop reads CSARQDLHTEAFF. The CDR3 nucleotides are TGCAGTGCTAGGCAGGATTTGCACACTGAAGCTTTCTTT.

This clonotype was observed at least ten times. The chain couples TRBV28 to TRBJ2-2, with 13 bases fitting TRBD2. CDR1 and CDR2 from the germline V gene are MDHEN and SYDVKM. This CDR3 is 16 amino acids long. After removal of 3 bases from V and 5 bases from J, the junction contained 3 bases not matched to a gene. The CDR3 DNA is TGTGCCAGCAGTTTCGGACTAGCGGGAGTAACCGGGGAGCTGTTTTTT. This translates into CASSFGLAGVTGELFF.

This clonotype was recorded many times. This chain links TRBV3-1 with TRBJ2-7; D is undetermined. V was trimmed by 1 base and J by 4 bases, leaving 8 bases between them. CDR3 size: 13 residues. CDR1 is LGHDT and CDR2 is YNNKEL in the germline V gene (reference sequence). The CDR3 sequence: CASSQGRVYEQYF. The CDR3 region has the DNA TGTGCCAGCAGCCAAGGAAGGGTTTACGAGCAGTACTTC.

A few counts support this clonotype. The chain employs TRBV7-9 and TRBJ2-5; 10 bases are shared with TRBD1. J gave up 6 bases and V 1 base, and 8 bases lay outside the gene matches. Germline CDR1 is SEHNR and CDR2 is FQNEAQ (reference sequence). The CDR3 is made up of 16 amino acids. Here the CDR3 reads CASSLVGTGDTQTQYF. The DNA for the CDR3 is TGTGCCAGCAGCTTAGTTGGGACAGGGGACACGCAGACCCAGTACTTC.

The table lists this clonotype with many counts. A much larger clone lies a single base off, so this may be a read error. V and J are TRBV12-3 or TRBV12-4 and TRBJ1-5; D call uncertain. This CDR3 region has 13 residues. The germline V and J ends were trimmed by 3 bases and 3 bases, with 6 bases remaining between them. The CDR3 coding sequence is TGTGCCAGCAGTTTGGGCACCAATCAGCCCCAGCATTTT. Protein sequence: CASSLGTNQPQHF.

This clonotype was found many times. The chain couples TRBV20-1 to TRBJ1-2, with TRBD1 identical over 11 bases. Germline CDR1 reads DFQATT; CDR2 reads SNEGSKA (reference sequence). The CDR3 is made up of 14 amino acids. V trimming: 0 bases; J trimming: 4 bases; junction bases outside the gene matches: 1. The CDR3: CSARDGQGAYGYTF. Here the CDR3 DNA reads TGCAGTGCTAGAGACGGACAGGGGGCCTATGGCTACACCTTC.

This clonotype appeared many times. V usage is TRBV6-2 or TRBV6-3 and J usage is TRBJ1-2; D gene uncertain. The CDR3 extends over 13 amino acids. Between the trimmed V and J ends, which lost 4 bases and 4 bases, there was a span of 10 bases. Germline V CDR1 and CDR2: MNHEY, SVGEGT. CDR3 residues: CASSFSGSYGYTF. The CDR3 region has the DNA TGTGCCAGCAGTTTTTCAGGAAGCTATGGCTACACCTTC.

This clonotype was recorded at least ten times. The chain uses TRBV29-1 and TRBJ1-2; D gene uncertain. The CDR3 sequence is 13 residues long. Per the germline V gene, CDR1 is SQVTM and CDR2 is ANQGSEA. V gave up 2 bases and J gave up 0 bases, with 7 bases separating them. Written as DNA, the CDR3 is TGCAGCGTTGAAAGTCGGACTAACTATGGCTACACCTTC. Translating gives CSVESRTNYGYTF.

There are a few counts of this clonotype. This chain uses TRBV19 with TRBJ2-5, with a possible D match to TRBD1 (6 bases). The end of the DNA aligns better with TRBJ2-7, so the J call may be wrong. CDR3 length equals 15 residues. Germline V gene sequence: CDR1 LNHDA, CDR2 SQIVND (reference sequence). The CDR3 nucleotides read TGTGCCAGTAGTGAATCAGGGGTATCAACCTACGAGCAGTACTTC. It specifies CASSESGVSTYEQYF.

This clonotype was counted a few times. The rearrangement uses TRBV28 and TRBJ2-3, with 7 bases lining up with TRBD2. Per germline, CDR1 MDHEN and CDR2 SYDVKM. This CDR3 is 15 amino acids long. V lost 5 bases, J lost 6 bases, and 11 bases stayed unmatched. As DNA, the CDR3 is TGTGCCAGCAGTCCTACCCAGGCGGGAGCGGATACGCAGTATTTT. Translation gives CASSPTQAGADTQYF. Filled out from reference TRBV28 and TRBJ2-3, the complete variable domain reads DVKVTQSSRYLVKRTGEKVFLECVQDMDHENMFWYRQDPGLGLRLIYFSYDVKMKEKGDIPEGYSVSREKKERFSLILESASTNQTSMYLCASSPTQAGADTQYFGPGTRLTVL.

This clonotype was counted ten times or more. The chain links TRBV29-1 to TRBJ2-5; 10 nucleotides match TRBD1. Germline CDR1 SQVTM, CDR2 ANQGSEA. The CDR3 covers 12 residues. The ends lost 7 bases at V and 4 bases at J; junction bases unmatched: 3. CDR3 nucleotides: TGCAGCGAACGGACAGGGGGAGAGACCCAGTACTTC. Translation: CSERTGGETQYF.

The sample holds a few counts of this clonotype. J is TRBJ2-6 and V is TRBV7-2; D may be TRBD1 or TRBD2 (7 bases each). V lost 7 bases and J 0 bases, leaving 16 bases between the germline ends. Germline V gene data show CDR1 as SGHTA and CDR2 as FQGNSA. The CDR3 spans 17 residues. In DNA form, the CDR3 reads TGTGCCAGCAATCCCAGGGGGGGTGGCTCTGGGGCCAACGTCCTGACTTTC. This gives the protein CASNPRGGGSGANVLTF.

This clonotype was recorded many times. CDR3 sequence (DNA): TGTGCCAGTGAATCCGGCGGGGCGGCGCCCCAGCATTTT. This sequence encodes CASESGGAAPQHF. V and J are TRBV6-1 and TRBJ1-5; D may be TRBD1 (5 bases). Germline values: CDR1 MNHNS, CDR2 SASEGT. The CDR3 extends over 13 amino acids. V lost 9 bases and J lost 9, with 18 bases in between.